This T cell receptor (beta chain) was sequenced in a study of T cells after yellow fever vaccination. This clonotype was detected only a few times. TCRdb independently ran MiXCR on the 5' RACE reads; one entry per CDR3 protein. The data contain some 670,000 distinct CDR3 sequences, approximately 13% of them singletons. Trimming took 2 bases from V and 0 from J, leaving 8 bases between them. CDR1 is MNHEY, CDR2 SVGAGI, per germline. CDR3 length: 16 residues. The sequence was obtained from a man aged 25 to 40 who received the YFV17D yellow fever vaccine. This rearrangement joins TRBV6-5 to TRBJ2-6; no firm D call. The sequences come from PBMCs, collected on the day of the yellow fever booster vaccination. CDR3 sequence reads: CASSYDEYSGANVLTF. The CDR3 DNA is TGTGCCAGCAGTTACGACGAATACTCTGGGGCCAACGTCCTGACTTTC.